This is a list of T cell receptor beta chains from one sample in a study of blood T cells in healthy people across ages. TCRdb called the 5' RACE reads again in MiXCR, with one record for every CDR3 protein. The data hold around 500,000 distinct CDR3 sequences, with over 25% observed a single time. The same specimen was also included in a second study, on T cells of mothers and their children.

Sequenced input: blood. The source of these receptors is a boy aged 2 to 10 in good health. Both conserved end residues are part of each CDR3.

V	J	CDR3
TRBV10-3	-	CAIRGAFSSYEQYF
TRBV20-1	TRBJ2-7	CSASASSGYEQYF
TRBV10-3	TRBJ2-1	CAISAGEGDEQFF
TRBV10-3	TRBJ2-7	CATEKLAGGKGEQYF
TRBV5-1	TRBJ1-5	CASSLSGHDQPQHF
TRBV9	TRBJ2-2	CASSVFGGSVVAGELFF
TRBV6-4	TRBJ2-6	CASSEQTFANVLTF
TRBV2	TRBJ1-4	CASSPAAYNEKLFF
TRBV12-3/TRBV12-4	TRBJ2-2	CASSLAKRDTGELFF
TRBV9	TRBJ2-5	CASSKTSGKETQYF
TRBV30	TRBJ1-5	CAWSITGDQPQHF
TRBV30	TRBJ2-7	CAWSVGGLLYEQYF
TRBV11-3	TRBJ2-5	CASSPGIRETQYF
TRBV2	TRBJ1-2	CASILVGYTF
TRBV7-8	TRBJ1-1	CASSPQGLGTEALF